A selection of T cell receptor beta chains follows, all from one sample in a study of PD-L1 blockade in urothelial cancer. Assay: immunoSEQ multiplex PCR; the TCRdb copy retains only in-frame clones and omits some. Here the sample spans roughly 100,000 clones, approximately 82% being singletons. Sequenced here: PBMCs, sampled around atezolizumab (anti-PD-L1) treatment. Every receptor here comes from a man aged 70 or older with urothelial cancer. The CDR3 runs from the conserved cysteine through the conserved F or W. D genes are given only for firm matches. The size field is filled for only some rows; it gives once, few, many or a size class.

D,size,V,length,J,CDR3,DNA
TRBD1,-,TRBV27,14,TRBJ2-5,CASSSGQVLETQYF,TGTGCCAGCAGTTCGGGACAGGTTTTAGAGACCCAGTACTTC
TRBD1,-,TRBV19,15,TRBJ2-4,CASSTGQGNKRIQYF,TGTGCCAGTAGTACGGGACAGGGAAACAAACGCATTCAGTACTTC
TRBD1,-,TRBV5-1,15,TRBJ2-3,CASSPGQGSEDTQYF,TGCGCCAGCAGCCCCGGACAGGGGTCTGAAGATACGCAGTATTTT
-,-,TRBV14,14,TRBJ1-5,CASSQVGVNQPQHF,TGTGCCAGCAGCCAAGTCGGAGTTAATCAGCCCCAGCATTTT
-,-,TRBV5-1,16,TRBJ2-7,CASSLYSEGRPYEQYF,TGCGCCAGCAGCTTGTATTCGGAGGGGAGGCCCTACGAGCAGTACTTC
-,-,TRBV9,14,TRBJ2-7,CASNPGGRAYEQYF,TGTGCCAGCAACCCGGGGGGCAGGGCCTACGAGCAGTACTTC
TRBD1,-,TRBV11-2,15,TRBJ1-6,CASSWGTGGNSPLHF,TGTGCCAGCAGCTGGGGGACAGGGGGAAATTCACCCCTCCACTTT
TRBD1,-,TRBV25-1,18,TRBJ1-2,CASSGPLPGQGTYYGYTF,TGTGCCAGCAGTGGCCCGTTACCGGGACAGGGGACTTACTATGGCTACACCTTC
-,-,TRBV6-5,12,TRBJ1-1,CASTQVNTEAFF,TGTGCCAGCACCCAGGTGAACACTGAAGCTTTCTTT
TRBD2,-,TRBV7-9,15,TRBJ2-5,CASSLELADQETQYF,TGTGCCAGCAGCTTAGAACTAGCGGATCAAGAGACCCAGTACTTC
TRBD2,-,TRBV30,16,TRBJ2-1,CAWSEGTSGPPNEQFF,TGTGCCTGGAGTGAGGGTACTAGCGGGCCCCCCAATGAGCAGTTCTTC
-,few,TRBV6-1,14,TRBJ2-7,CASLQGEEAHEQYF,TGTGCCAGCTTACAGGGAGAGGAGGCCCACGAGCAGTACTTC
-,-,TRBV6-1,15,TRBJ2-5,CAITFSGGLQETQYF,TGTGCCATCACCTTTTCGGGGGGCTTACAAGAGACCCAGTACTTC
TRBD2,-,TRBV6-5,13,TRBJ2-3,CASSPPSGGAAYF,TGTGCCAGCAGTCCGCCCAGCGGGGGGGCCGCGTATTTT
TRBD2,-,TRBV9,16,TRBJ2-2,CASSATSGLNTGELFF,TGTGCCAGCAGCGCAACTAGCGGACTAAACACCGGGGAGCTGTTTTTT
-,-,TRBV19,14,TRBJ1-1,CASSIRGRNTEAFF,TGTGCCAGTAGTATCCGGGGGAGGAACACTGAAGCTTTCTTT
-,-,TRBV27,13,TRBJ1-4,CAIMDRANEKLFF,TGTGCCATCATGGACAGAGCTAATGAAAAACTGTTTTTT
TRBD2,-,TRBV9,21,TRBJ2-3,CASSLGTSGTEKKPSTDTQYF,TGTGCCAGCAGCTTGGGGACTAGCGGGACAGAAAAAAAACCTAGCACAGATACGCAGTATTTT
TRBD1,-,TRBV10-3,15,TRBJ2-2,CAISGTGGDTGELFF,TGTGCCATCAGTGGGACAGGGGGCGACACCGGGGAGCTGTTTTTT
-,-,TRBV5-1,14,TRBJ2-7,CASSLEPEAYEQYF,TGCGCCAGCAGCTTGGAGCCCGAGGCCTACGAGCAGTACTTC
-,-,TRBV6-1,17,TRBJ2-7,CASSERSSSDPSYEQYF,TGTGCCAGCAGTGAAAGGAGTTCCAGCGACCCCTCCTACGAGCAGTACTTC
-,-,TRBV6-1,12,TRBJ2-5,CASSELAETQYF,TGTGCCAGCAGTGAACTAGCGGAGACCCAGTACTTC
-,-,TRBV5-4,15,TRBJ2-7,CASSSRDLGSYEQYF,TGTGCCAGCAGCAGCCGGGACTTAGGTAGCTACGAGCAGTACTTC
-,once,TRBV12-5,13,TRBJ2-1,CASGLLIPGVQFF,TGTGCTAGTGGTTTGCTTATACCGGGGGTGCAGTTCTTC
-,-,TRBV30,15,TRBJ2-6,CAWSVRSSGANVLTF,TGTGCCTGGAGTGTTCGCAGCTCTGGGGCCAACGTCCTGACTTTC
-,once,TRBV5-1,16,TRBJ2-6,CASSLDRGYGANVLTF,TGCGCCAGCAGCTTGGACCGAGGGTATGGGGCCAACGTCCTGACTTTC
TRBD1,-,TRBV5-6,16,TRBJ1-4,CASSWGQGAPGEKLFF,TGTGCCAGCAGCTGGGGACAGGGGGCACCCGGTGAAAAACTGTTTTTT
-,-,TRBV6-5,15,TRBJ2-7,CASSSPGHASYEQYF,TGTGCCAGCAGTTCTCCGGGACACGCATCCTACGAGCAGTACTTC
-,-,TRBV19,15,TRBJ2-4,CASRRGRGGKNIQYF,TGTGCCAGTAGAAGGGGGCGGGGCGGCAAAAACATTCAGTACTTC
TRBD2,once,TRBV6-5,15,TRBJ2-1,CASSYGAGAHNEQFF,TGTGCCAGCAGTTACGGGGCGGGAGCTCACAATGAGCAGTTCTTC
TRBD1,-,TRBV19,14,TRBJ1-1,CASTGGNMNTEAFF,TGTGCCAGTACAGGGGGAAACATGAACACTGAAGCTTTCTTT
-,-,TRBV2,13,TRBJ1-6,CASNSGVNSPLHF,TGTGCCAGTAATTCAGGGGTTAATTCACCCCTCCACTTT
-,-,TRBV27,14,TRBJ2-5,CASSPGVGEETQYF,TGTGCCAGCAGTCCGGGTGTGGGAGAAGAGACCCAGTACTTC
-,-,TRBV2,15,TRBJ2-2,CASSDSYSLTGELFF,TGTGCCAGCAGTGACTCGTACAGCCTCACCGGGGAGCTGTTTTTT
TRBD1,-,TRBV5-1,14,TRBJ1-1,CASSLAGTDREAFF,TGCGCCAGCAGCTTGGCCGGGACAGACCGTGAAGCTTTCTTT
-,-,TRBV6-5,13,TRBJ2-7,CASSLTAGDEQYF,TGTGCCAGCAGCCTTACGGCCGGGGACGAGCAGTACTTC
-,-,TRBV6-5,14,TRBJ1-4,CASSPGRRNEKLFF,TGTGCCAGCAGCCCCGGACGGAGGAATGAAAAACTGTTTTTT